The clone carrying this T cell receptor (beta chain) was picked up many times. Antigen: not known. Unique molecular identifiers were incorporated into the prepared TCRbeta library. TCRdb re-called the PCR reads through MiXCR, storing one row per CDR3 protein. In the table there are about 240,000 distinct CDR3 sequences, over 20% of which are singletons. This entry belongs to a study of T-cell reconstitution after alpha-beta-depleted transplantation in children. Overall study findings and caveats: There were reportedly several hundred expanded graft clones from which alpha-beta T cells came about two months after transplant. After one year, T-cell counts and TCRbeta diversity mostly came from new T cells. High day-60 TCRbeta diversity in some patients came from surviving recipient T cells and thymic progenitors.

V gave up 4 bases and J gave up 7 bases; unmatched junction bases: 3. This CDR3 is built from 13 residues. The clonotype originates from a girl aged 2-10 years with Fanconi anemia, due to receive a stem cell transplant. The source material was PBMCs, sampled before TCRalphabeta/CD19-depleted stem cell transplant. This rearrangement joins TRBV12-3 or TRBV12-4 to TRBJ1-1; TRBD1 agrees at 10 bases. The CDR3 region is CASSSRDRGEAFF. Here the CDR3 DNA reads TGTGCCAGCAGTTCCCGGGACAGGGGTGAAGCTTTCTTT.